This TCR beta chain appears in the sequencing data of a study of beta chain features in type 1 diabetes. Of the isolated RNA, all was reverse transcribed, and so the sequenced material was expressed TCRB transcripts. Data came from immunoSEQ multiplex PCR; TCRdb stores just in-frame clones and leaves some out. This table has 350,000 to 450,000 clones, about 15% appearing once. This clone was counted between two and nine times. What it recognizes is unknown. Whole-study findings and limits: More deletions and fewer insertions at VDJ junctions were found in patients with type 1 diabetes.

The sample was naive CD4+ T cells from blood. The clonotype originates from a woman aged 18-35 years in good health.

The CDR3 reads CASSLSPSGIYEQYF. CDR3 in DNA: TGTGCCAGCAGCTTGTCCCCTAGCGGGATATACGAGCAGTACTTC. The rearrangement joins TRBV5-6 to TRBJ2-7; 9 bases agree with TRBD2. Germline CDR1 reads SGHDT; CDR2 reads YYEEEE. The CDR3 length is 15 residues. V dropped 1 base and J dropped 4; count of bases not matched to a gene: 6.